This T cell receptor beta chain was identified in a study of blood T cell repertoires in COVID-19. Study context: Spain, Italy and the United States supplied samples that represented acute and convalescent COVID-19.

The CDR3 runs to 12 residues. In germline, CDR1 is SQVTM, CDR2 ANQGSEA. Trimming pared 7 bases from V and 5 bases from J, leaving 14 bases between. In the original analysis: It was from reference gene primer amplification that nucleated cell counts were estimated. This table comes from immunoSEQ multiplex PCR, and its TCRdb copy is limited to in-frame clones, with some not included. That table furnishes V, J and clone size, whereas the DNA furnished D and trimming. Of approximately 250,000 clones listed, about 90% were seen once; the top ten hold about 2.9%. The cohort comprised adults aged roughly 18 to 95 years residing in under 30 US areas. Within the 2 weeks before study entry, each person in the exposed group met a COVID-19 case.

The chain uses TRBV29-1 and TRBJ1-1, with a possible D match to TRBD1 (6 bases). Sequenced input: PBMCs or T cells enriched from blood (not recorded which). This TCR was recovered from a middle-aged woman who had been exposed to COVID-19. CDR3 residues: CSGGRTGTEAFF. In DNA, the CDR3 is TGCAGCGGGGGACGAACAGGGACTGAAGCTTTCTTT.